This T cell receptor beta chain was documented in a study of blood T cell repertoires in COVID-19. Study-wide context: Sources were T cells, B-cell-depleted T cells, or PBMCs; the material itself was cDNA or gDNA.

The method was immunoSEQ multiplex PCR; TCRdb's version includes in-frame clones alone and lacks a portion of them. The data show under 300,000 clones, about 90% seen once. The V gene's germline CDR1 is SGHRS and CDR2 YFSETQ. Trimming cost V 9 bases and J 2 bases, with 13 bases left between them. The CDR3 totals 13 residues. The sequence came from a man aged 30-40 years with COVID-19, enrolled during active disease. The gene calls are TRBV5-1 and TRBJ2-3; D is unclear. Sample: peripheral blood. The DNA of the CDR3 is TGCGCCACCACCCAAGCCGACACAGATACGCAGTATTTT. Translating it yields CATTQADTDTQYF.